The entry below gives a single TCR beta chain sequence along with its context. This record comes from a study of shared clonotypes between healthy human individuals. Study in general: Per donor, three plates held CD4 naive cells, three held CD4 memory, two held CD8 naive and one held CD8 memory.

Sorted subsets were amplified in replicate PCRs using 200 ng DNA, about 30,000 T cell genomes. The table came from immunoSEQ multiplex PCR; TCRdb's copy has only in-frame clones and leaves some out. The sample has some 500,000 clones; 95% to 97% are singletons. Every contributor of samples was a Caucasian grown-up residing in Nashville, Tennessee. Both subsets, CD45RA+ naive and CD45RA-negative memory, were split from the CD4+ cells. The CDR3 is made up of 18 amino acids. V was shortened by 0 bases and J by 1 base, with 13 bases between the two germline ends. Germline V gene sequence: CDR1 LNHDA, CDR2 SQIVND (reference sequence).

This clonotype originated in a woman younger than 45 in good health. Sequences were obtained from naive CD4+ T cells sorted from blood. Subset noted: CD45RA+ positively selected. This chain connects TRBV19 to TRBJ2-6; D possibly corresponds to TRBD1 (6 bases). The chain's CDR3 is CASSIEGHGQSGANVLTF. The CDR3 DNA reads as TGTGCCAGTAGTATAGAAGGACACGGACAGTCTGGGGCCAACGTCCTGACTTTC.